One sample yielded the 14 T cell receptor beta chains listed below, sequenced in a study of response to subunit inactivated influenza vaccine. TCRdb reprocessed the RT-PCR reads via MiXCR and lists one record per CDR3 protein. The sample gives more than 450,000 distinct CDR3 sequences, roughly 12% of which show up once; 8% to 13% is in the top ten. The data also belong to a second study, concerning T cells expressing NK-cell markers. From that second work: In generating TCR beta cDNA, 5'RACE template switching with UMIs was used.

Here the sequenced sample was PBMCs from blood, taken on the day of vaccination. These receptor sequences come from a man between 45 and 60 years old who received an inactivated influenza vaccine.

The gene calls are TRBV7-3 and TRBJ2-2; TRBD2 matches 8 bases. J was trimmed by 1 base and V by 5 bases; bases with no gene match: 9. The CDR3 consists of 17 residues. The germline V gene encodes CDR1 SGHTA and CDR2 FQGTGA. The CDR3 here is CASSPRSSGMNTGELFF. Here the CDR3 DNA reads TGTGCCAGCAGCCCCCGGAGTAGCGGGATGAACACCGGGGAGCTGTTTTTT.

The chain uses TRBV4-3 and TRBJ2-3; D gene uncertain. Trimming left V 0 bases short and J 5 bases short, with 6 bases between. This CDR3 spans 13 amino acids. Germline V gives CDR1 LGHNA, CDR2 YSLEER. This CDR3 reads CASSQDPGDTQYF. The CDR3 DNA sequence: TGCGCCAGCAGCCAAGATCCCGGAGATACGCAGTATTTT.

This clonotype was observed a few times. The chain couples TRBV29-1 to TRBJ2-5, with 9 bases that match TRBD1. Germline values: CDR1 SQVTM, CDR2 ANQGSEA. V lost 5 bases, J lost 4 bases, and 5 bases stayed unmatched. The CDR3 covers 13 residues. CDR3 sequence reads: CSVKDRGIETQYF. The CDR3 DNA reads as TGCAGCGTTAAGGACAGGGGTATAGAGACCCAGTACTTC.

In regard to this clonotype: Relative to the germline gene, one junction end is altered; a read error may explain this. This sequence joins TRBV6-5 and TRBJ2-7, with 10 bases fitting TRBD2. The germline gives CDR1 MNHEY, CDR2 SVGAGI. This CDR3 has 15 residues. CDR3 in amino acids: CAISYSASGSGKQYF. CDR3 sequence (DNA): TGTGCCATCAGTTACTCAGCTAGCGGGAGTGGTAAGCAGTACTTC.

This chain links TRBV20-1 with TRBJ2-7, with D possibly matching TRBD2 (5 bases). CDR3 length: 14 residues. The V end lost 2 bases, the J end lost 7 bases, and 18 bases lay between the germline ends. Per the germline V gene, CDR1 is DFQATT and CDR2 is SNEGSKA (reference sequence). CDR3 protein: CSARKGPAAGEQYF. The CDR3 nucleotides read TGCAGTGCTAGAAAAGGACCCGCCGCGGGTGAGCAGTACTTC.

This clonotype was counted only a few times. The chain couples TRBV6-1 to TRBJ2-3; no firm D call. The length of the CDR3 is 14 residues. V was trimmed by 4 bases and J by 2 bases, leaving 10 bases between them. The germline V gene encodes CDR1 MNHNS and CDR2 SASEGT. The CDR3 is CASSGRKNTDTQYF. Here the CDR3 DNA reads TGTGCCAGCAGTGGACGCAAGAACACAGATACGCAGTATTTT.

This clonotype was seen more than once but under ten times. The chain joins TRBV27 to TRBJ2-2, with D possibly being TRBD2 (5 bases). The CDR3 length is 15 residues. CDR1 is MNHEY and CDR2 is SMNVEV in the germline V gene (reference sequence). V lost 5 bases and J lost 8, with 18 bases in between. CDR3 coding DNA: TGTGCCAGCAGTAAGAGGGTGTCAAAGTGGGGGGAGCTGTTTTTT. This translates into CASSKRVSKWGELFF.

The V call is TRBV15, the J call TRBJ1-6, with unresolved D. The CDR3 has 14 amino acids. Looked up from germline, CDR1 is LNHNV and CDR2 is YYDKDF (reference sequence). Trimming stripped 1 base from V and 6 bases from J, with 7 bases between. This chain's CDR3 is CATSRGLINSPLHF. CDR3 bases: TGTGCCACCAGCAGAGGGTTGATTAATTCACCCCTCCACTTT. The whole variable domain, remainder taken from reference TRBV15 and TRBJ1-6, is DAMVIQNPRYQVTQFGKPVTLSCSQTLNHNVMYWYQQKSSQAPKLLFHYYDKDFNNEADTPDNFQSRRPNTSFCFLDIRSPGLGDTAMYLCATSRGLINSPLHFGNGTRLTVT.

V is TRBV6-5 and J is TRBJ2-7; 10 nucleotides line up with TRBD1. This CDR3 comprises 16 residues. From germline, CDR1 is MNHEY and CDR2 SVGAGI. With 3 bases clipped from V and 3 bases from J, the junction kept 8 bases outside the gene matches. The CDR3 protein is CASSYSSGTGDYEQYF. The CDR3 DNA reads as TGTGCCAGCAGTTATTCTTCCGGGACAGGGGACTACGAGCAGTACTTC.

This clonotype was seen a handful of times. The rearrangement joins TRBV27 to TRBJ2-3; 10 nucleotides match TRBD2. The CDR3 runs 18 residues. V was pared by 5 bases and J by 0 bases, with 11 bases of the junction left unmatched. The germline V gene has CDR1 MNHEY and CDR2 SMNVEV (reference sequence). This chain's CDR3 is CASSNLAGVGPSTDTQYF. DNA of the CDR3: TGTGCCAGCAGTAATCTAGCGGGAGTTGGGCCTAGCACAGATACGCAGTATTTT.

CDR3 sequence: CASRISRSGELFF. The CDR3 DNA sequence: TGTGCCAGCAGGATAAGTCGGTCCGGGGAGCTGTTTTTT. This sequence joins TRBV6-1 and TRBJ2-2; D remains ambiguous. The CDR3 contains 13 residues. V was cut by 6 bases and J by 6 bases, with 11 bases left in between. From germline, CDR1 is MNHNS and CDR2 SASEGT.

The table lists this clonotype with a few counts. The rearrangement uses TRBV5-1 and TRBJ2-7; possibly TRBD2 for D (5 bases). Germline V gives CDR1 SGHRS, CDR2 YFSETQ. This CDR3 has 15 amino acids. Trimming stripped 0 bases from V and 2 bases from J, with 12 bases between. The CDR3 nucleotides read TGCGCCAGCAGCTTGGCGTCGGGATTCGCCTACGAGCAGTACTTC. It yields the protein CASSLASGFAYEQYF.

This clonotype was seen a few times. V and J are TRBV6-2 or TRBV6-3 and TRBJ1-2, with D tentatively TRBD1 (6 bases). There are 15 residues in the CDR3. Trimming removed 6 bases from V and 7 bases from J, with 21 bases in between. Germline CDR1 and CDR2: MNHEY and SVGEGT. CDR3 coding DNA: TGTGCCAGCAGGGACGGGGACATACTATGGAGTGGCTACACCTTC. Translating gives CASRDGDILWSGYTF.

CDR3 in amino acids: CSVEMGTIYNEQFF. CDR3 nucleotides: TGCAGCGTTGAAATGGGTACGATATACAATGAGCAGTTCTTC. V is TRBV29-1 and J is TRBJ2-1; unclear D gene. Deletions cut 2 bases from V and 4 bases from J, with 12 bases between. CDR1 is SQVTM and CDR2 is ANQGSEA in the germline V gene. This CDR3 spans 14 amino acids.